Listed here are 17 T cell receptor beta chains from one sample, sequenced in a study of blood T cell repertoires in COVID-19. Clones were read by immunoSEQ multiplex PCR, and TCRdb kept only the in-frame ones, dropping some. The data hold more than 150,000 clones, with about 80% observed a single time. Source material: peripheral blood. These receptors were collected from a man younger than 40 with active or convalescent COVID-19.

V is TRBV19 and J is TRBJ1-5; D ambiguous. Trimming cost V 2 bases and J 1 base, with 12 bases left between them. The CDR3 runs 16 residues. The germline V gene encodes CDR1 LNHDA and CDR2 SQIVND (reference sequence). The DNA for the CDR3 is TGTGCCAGTAGTATAACCCTCCGAGGGAGCAATCAGCCCCAGCATTTT. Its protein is CASSITLRGSNQPQHF.

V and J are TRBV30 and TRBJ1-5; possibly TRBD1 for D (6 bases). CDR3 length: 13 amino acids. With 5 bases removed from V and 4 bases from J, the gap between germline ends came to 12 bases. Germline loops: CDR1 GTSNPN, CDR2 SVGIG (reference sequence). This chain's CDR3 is CAWGGGLNQPQHF. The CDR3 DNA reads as TGTGCCTGGGGAGGGGGGCTTAATCAGCCCCAGCATTTT.

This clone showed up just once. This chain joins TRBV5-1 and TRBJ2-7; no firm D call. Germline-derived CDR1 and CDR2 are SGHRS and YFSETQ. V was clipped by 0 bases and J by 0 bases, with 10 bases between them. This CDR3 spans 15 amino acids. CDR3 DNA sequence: TGCGCCAGCAGCTTGGATGCAGGTAGCTCCTACGAGCAGTACTTC. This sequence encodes CASSLDAGSSYEQYF.

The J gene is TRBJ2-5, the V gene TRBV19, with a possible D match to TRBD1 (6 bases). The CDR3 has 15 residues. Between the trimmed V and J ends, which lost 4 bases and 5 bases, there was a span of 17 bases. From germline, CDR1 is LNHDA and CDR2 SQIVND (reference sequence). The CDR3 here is CASSTSRGQGETQYF. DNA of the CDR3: TGTGCCAGTAGTACATCGAGAGGCCAGGGGGAGACCCAGTACTTC.

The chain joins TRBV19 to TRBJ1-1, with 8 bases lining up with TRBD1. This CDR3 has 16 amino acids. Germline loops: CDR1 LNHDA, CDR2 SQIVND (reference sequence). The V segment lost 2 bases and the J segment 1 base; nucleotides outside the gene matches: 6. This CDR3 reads CASSIPGTGWNTEAFF. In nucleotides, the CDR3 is TGTGCCAGTAGTATACCCGGGACAGGTTGGAACACTGAAGCTTTCTTT.

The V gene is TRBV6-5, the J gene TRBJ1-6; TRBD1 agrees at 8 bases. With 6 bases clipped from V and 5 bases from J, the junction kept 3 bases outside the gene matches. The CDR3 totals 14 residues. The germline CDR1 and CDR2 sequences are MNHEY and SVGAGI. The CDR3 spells CASRQGVDNSPLHF. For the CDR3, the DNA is TGTGCCAGCAGACAGGGGGTGGATAATTCACCCCTCCACTTT.

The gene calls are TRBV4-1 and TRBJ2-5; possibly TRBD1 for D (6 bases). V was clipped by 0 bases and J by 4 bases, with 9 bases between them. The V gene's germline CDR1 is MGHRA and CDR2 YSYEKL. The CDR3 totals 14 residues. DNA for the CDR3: TGCGCCAGCAGCCAAGAGCAGGGGAGAGAGACCCAGTACTTC. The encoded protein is CASSQEQGRETQYF.

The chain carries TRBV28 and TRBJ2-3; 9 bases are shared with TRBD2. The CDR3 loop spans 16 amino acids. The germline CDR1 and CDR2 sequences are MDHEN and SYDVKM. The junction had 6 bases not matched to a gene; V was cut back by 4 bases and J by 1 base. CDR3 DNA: TGTGCCAGCAGTTCCGTAGCGGGGGTAGGCACAGATACGCAGTATTTT. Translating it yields CASSSVAGVGTDTQYF. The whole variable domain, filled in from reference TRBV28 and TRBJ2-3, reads DVKVTQSSRYLVKRTGEKVFLECVQDMDHENMFWYRQDPGLGLRLIYFSYDVKMKEKGDIPEGYSVSREKKERFSLILESASTNQTSMYLCASSSVAGVGTDTQYFGPGTRLTVL.

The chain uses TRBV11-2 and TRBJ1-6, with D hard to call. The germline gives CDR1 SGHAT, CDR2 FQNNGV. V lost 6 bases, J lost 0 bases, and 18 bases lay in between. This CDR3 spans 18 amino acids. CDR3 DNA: TGTGCCAGCAGTCAAAGGGCCGGAGGAAGCTCCTATAATTCACCCCTCCACTTT. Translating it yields CASSQRAGGSSYNSPLHF.

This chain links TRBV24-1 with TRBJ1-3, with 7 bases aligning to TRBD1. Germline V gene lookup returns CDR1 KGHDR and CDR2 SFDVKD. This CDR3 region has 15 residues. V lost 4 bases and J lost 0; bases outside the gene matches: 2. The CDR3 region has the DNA TGTGCCACCAGTGAGGGGGACAGCTCTGGAAACACCATATATTTT. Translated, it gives CATSEGDSSGNTIYF.

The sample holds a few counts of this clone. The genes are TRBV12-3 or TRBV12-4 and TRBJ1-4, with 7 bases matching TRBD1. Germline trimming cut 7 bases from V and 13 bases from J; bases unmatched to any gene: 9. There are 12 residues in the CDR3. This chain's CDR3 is CASKVDRRRLFF. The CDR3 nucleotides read TGTGCCAGCAAGGTGGACAGGCGGCGACTGTTTTTT.

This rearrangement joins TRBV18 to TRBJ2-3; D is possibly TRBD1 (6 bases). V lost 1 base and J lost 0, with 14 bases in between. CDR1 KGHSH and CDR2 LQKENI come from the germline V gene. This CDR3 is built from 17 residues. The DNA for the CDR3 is TGTGCCAGCTCACCACGTTTGGACAGATTTAGCACAGATACGCAGTATTTT. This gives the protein CASSPRLDRFSTDTQYF.

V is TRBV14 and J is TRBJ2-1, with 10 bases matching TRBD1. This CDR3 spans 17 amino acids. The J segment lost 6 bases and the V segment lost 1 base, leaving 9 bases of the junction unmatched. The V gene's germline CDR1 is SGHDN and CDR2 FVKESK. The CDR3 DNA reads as TGTGCCAGCAGCCAAGCCCGGGGACAGGGGAACCTCAATGAGCAGTTCTTC. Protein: CASSQARGQGNLNEQFF.

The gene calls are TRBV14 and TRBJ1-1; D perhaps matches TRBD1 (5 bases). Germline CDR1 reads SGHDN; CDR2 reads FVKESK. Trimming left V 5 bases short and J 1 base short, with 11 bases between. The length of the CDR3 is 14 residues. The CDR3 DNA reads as TGTGCCAGCAGCTTACTGACAGCGAACACTGAAGCTTTCTTT. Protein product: CASSLLTANTEAFF.

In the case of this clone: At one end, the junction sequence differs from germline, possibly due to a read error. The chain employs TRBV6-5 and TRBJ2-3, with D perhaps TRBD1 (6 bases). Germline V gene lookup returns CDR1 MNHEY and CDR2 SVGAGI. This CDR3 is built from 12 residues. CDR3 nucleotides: TGTGCCAGCAGTAGAAACGGGCCCCCGGGACAATTT. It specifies CASSRNGPPGQF.

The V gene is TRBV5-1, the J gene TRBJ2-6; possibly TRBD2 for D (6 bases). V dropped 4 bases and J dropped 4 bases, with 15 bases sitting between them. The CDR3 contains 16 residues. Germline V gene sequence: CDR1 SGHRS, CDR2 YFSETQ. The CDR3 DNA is TGCGCCAGCAGCCCCGGCGGGATCTCCGGGGCCAACGTCCTGACTTTC. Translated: CASSPGGISGANVLTF.

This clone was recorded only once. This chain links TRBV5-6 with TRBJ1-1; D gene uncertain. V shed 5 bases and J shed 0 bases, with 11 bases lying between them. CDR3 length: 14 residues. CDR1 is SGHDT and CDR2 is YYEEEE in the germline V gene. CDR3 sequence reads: CASSLKTMNTEAFF. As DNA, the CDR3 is TGTGCCAGCAGTTTAAAGACTATGAACACTGAAGCTTTCTTT.